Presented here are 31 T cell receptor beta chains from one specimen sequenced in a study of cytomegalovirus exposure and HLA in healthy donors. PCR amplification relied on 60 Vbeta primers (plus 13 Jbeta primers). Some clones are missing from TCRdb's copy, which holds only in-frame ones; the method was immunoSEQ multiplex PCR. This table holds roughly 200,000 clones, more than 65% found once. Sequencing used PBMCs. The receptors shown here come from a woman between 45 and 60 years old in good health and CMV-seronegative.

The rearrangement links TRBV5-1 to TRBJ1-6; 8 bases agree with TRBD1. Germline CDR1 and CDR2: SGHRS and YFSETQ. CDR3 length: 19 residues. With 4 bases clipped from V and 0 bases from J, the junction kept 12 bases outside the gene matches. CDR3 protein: CASSPTGVAWGSYNSPLHF. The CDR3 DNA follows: TGCGCCAGCAGCCCGACAGGGGTGGCCTGGGGCTCCTATAATTCACCCCTCCACTTT.

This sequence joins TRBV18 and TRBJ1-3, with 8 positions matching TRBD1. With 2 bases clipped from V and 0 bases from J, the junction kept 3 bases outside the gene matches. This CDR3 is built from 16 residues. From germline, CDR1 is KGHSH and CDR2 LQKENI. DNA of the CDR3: TGTGCCAGCTCACCAACAGGGGGGAGCTCTGGAAACACCATATATTTT. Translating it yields CASSPTGGSSGNTIYF.

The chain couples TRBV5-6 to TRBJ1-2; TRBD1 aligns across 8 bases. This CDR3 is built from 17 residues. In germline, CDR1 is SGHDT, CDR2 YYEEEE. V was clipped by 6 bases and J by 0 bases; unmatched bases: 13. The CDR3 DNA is TGTGCCAGCAAGTTCTTGGGACAGGCAAAAGCTAACTATGGCTACACCTTC. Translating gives CASKFLGQAKANYGYTF.

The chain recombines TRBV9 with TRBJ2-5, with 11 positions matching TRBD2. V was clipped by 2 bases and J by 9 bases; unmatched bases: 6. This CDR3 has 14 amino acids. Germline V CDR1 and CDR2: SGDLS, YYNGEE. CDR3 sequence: CASSVETSGVSQYF. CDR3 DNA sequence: TGTGCCAGCAGCGTGGAGACTAGCGGGGTGTCCCAGTACTTC.

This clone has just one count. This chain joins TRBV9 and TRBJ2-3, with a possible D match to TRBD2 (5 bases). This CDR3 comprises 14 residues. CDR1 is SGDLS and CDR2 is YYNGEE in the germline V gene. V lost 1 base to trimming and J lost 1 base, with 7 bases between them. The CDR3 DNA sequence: TGTGCCAGCAGCGTAACTAGTGGCACAGATACGCAGTATTTT. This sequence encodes CASSVTSGTDTQYF.

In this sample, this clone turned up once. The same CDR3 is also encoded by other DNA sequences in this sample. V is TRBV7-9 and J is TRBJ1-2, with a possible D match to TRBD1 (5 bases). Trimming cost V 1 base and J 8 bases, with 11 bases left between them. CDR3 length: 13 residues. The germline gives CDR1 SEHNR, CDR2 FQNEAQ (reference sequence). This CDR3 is CASSLGQGYGYTF. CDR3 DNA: TGTGCCAGCAGCTTAGGTCAGGGTTACGGCTACACCTTC.

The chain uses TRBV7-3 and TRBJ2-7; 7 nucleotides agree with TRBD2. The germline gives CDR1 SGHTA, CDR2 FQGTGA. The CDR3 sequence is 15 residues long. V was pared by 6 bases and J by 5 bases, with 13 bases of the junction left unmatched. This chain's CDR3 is CASSPEGGSADEQYF. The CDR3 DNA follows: TGTGCCAGCAGTCCCGAGGGCGGGAGTGCGGACGAGCAGTACTTC.

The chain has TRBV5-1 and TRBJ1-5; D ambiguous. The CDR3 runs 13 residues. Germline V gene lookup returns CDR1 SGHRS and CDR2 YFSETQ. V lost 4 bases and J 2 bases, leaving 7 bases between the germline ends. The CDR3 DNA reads TGCGCCAGCAGCCCCCAGGGCAATCAGCCCCAGCATTTT. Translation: CASSPQGNQPQHF.

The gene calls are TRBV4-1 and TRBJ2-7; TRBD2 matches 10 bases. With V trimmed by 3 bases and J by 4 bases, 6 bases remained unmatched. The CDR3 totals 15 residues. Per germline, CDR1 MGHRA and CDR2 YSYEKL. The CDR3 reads CASSQRAGGPYEQYF. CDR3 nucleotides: TGCGCCAGCAGCCAGAGAGCGGGAGGGCCTTACGAGCAGTACTTC.

DNA for the CDR3: TGTGCCAGCAGAAGACAGGGTTTCTTTGGCTACACCTTC. Translating gives CASRRQGFFGYTF. This chain uses TRBV7-9 with TRBJ1-2; the match to TRBD1 covers 7 bases. The CDR3 totals 13 residues. Germline CDR1 and CDR2: SEHNR and FQNEAQ (reference sequence). With V trimmed by 6 bases and J by 7 bases, 8 bases remained unmatched.

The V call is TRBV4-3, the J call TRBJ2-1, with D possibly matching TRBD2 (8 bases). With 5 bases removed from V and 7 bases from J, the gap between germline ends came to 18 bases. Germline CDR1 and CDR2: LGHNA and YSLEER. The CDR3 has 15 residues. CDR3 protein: CASSKGGGGRNEQFF. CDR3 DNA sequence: TGCGCCAGCAGCAAAGGGGGCGGGGGGAGGAATGAGCAGTTCTTC.

CDR3 coding DNA: TGTGCCAGCAGCTTAGACGGGAGTCTTGATACGCAGTATTTT. It is translated as CASSLDGSLDTQYF. The chain joins TRBV7-9 to TRBJ2-3; a weak D match, TRBD2 (6 bases). The CDR3 runs 14 residues. V dropped 1 base and J dropped 6 bases, with 11 bases sitting between them. Germline V lookup: CDR1 SEHNR, CDR2 FQNEAQ (reference sequence).

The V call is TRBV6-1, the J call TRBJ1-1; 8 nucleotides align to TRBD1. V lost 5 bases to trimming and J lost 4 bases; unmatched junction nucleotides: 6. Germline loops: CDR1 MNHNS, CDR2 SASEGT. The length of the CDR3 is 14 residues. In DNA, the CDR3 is TGTGCCAGCAGTAAGACAGGGGCTATCACTGAAGCTTTCTTT. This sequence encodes CASSKTGAITEAFF.

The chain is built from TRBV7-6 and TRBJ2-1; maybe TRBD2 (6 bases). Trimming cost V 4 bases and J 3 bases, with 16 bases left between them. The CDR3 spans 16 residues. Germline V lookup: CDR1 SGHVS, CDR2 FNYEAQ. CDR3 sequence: CASSSPRGRNYNEQFF. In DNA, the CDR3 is TGTGCCAGCAGCTCTCCCCGAGGGAGGAACTACAATGAGCAGTTCTTC.

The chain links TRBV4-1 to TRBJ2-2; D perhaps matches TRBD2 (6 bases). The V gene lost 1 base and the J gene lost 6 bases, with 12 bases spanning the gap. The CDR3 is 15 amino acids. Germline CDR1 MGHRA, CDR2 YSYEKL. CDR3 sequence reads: CASSQVGGNPGELFF. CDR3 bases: TGCGCCAGCAGCCAAGTGGGCGGGAATCCCGGGGAGCTGTTTTTT.

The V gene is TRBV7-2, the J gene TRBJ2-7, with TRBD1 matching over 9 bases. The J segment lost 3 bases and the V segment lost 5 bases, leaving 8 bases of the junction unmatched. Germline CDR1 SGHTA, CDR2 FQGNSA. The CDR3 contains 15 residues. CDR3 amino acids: CASSLAGTGLYEQYF. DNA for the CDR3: TGTGCCAGCAGCCTCGCCGGGACAGGGCTCTACGAGCAGTACTTC.

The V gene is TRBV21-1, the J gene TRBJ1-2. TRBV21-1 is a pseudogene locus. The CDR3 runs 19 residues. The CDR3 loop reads CASSKGSPRSWCRDYGYTF. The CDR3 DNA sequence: TGTGCCAGCAGCAAAGGTAGCCCCCGGTCGTGGTGTCGGGACTATGGCTACACCTTC.

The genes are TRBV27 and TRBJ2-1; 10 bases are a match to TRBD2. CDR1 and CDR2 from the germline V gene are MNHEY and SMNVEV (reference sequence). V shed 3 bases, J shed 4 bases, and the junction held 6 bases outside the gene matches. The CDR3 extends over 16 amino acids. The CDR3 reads CASSFYSGGRYNEQFF. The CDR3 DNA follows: TGTGCCAGCAGTTTTTATAGCGGGGGGCGATACAATGAGCAGTTCTTC.

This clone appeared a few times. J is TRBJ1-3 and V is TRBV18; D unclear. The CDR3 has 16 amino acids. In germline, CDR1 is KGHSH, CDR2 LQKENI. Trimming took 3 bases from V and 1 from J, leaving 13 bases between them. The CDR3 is CASSPNKDPSGNTIYF. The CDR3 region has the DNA TGTGCCAGCTCACCGAACAAAGATCCGTCTGGAAACACCATATATTTT. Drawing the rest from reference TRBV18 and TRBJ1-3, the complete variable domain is NAGVMQNPRHLVRRRGQEARLRCSPMKGHSHVYWYRQLPEEGLKFMVYLQKENIIDESGMPKERFSAEFPKEGPSILRIQQVVRGDSAAYFCASSPNKDPSGNTIYFGEGSWLTVV.

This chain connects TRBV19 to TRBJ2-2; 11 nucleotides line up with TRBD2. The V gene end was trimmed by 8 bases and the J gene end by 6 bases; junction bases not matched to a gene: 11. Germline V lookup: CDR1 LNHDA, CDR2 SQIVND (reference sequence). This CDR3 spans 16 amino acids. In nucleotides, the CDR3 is TGTGCCAGTCAGACTAGCGGGGTTGGAGGCGCCGGGGAGCTGTTTTTT. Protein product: CASQTSGVGGAGELFF.

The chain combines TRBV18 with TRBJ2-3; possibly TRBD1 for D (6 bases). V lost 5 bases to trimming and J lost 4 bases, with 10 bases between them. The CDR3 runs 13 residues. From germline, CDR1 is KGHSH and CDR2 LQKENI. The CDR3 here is CASSVYRADTQYF. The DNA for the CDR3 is TGTGCCAGCTCAGTTTACAGGGCAGATACGCAGTATTTT.

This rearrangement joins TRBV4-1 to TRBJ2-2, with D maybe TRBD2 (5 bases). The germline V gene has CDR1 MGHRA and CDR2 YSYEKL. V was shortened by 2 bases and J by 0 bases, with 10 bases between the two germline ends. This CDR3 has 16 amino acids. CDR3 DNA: TGCGCCAGCAGCCAACTAGCAGAATCGAACACCGGGGAGCTGTTTTTT. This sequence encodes CASSQLAESNTGELFF.

This chain's CDR3 is CASKDRPGGITDTQYF. The CDR3 nucleotides read TGTGCCAGCAAAGACAGACCGGGCGGAATCACAGATACGCAGTATTTT. The chain recombines TRBV4-2 with TRBJ2-3, with D perhaps TRBD1 (5 bases). V lost 7 bases and J 2 bases, leaving 19 bases between the germline ends. Germline CDR1 is LGHNA and CDR2 is YNFKEQ. The CDR3 spans 16 residues.

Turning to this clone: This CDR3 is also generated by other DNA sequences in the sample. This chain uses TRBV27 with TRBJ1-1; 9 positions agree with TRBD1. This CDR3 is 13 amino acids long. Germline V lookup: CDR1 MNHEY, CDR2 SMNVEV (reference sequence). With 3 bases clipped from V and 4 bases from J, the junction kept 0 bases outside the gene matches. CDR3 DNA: TGTGCCAGCAGTTTGACAGGGGGCACTGAAGCTTTCTTT. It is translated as CASSLTGGTEAFF.

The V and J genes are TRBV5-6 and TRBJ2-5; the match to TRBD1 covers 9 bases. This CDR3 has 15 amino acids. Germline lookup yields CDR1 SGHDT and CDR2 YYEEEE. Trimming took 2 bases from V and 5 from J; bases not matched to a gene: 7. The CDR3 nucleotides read TGTGCCAGCAGCTTCGGGACAGGGCCGGGGGAGACCCAGTACTTC. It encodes CASSFGTGPGETQYF.

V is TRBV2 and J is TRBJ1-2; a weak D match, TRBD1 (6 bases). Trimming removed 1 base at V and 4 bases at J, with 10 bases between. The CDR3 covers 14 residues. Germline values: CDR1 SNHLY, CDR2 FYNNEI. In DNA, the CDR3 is TGTGCCAGCAGTGAAGTCACCAGGGGCTATGGCTACACCTTC. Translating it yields CASSEVTRGYGYTF.

The CDR3 region is CASSLGGLGTGELFF. In DNA, the CDR3 is TGTGCCAGCAGCTTAGGGGGCCTCGGCACCGGGGAGCTGTTTTTT. The genes are TRBV7-6 and TRBJ2-2, with D possibly being TRBD1 (5 bases). This CDR3 contains 15 residues. Germline lookup yields CDR1 SGHVS and CDR2 FNYEAQ. Trimming stripped 1 base from V and 4 bases from J, with 10 bases between.

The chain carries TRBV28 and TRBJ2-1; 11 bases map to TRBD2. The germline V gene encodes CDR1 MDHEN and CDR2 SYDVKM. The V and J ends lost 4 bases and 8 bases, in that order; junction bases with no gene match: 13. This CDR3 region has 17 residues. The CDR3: CASSSLPTSGSLHEQFF. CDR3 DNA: TGTGCCAGCAGTTCCCTGCCTACTAGCGGGAGTTTGCATGAGCAGTTCTTC.

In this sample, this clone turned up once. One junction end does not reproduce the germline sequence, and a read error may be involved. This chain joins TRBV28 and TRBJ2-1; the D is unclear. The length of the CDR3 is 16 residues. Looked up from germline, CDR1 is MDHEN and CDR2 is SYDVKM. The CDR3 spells CASTTIRPETYNEQLF. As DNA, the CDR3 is TGTGCCAGCACTACTATCCGACCGGAGACCTACAATGAGCAGCTCTTC.

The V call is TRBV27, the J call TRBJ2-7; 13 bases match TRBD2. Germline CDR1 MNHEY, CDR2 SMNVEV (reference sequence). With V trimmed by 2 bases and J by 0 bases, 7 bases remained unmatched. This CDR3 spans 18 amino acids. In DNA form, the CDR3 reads TGTGCCAGCAGTTTAAAGGGCGGACTAGCGGGGGCCTCCTACGAGCAGTACTTC. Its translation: CASSLKGGLAGASYEQYF.

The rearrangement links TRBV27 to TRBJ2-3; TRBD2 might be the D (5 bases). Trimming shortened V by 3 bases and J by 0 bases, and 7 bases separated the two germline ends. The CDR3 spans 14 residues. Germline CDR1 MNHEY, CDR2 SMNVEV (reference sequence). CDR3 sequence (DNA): TGTGCCAGCAGTTTTTGGGAGAGCACAGATACGCAGTATTTT. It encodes CASSFWESTDTQYF.